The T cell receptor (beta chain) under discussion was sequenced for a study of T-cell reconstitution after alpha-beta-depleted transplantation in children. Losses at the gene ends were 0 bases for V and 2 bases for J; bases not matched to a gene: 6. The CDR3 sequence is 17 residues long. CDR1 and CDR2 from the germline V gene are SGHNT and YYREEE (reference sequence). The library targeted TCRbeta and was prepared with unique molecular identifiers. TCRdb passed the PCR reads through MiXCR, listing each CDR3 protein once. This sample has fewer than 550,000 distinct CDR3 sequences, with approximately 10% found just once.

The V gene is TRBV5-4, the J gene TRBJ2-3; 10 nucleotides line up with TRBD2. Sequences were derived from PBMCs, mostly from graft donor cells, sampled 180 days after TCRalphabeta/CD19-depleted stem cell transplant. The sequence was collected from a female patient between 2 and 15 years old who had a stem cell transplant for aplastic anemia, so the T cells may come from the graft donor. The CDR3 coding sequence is TGTGCCAGCAGCTTGGGGGCTAGCGGGAGTCTCACAGATACGCAGTATTTT. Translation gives CASSLGASGSLTDTQYF.